The next 28 T cell receptor beta chains were all read from a single sample in a study of cytomegalovirus exposure and HLA in healthy donors. PCR involved 60 Vbeta and 13 Jbeta primers. TCRdb's copy holds only in-frame clones and misses some; the assay was immunoSEQ multiplex PCR. The sample holds 55,000 to 75,000 clones. Sequencing input: PBMCs. Receptors originate from a male donor in good health and CMV-seronegative.

The genes are TRBV4-3 and TRBJ1-1, with TRBD1 identical over 8 bases. This CDR3 region has 15 residues. V lost 3 bases, J lost 5 bases, and 8 bases stayed unmatched. CDR1 LGHNA and CDR2 YSLEER come from the germline V gene. The CDR3 sequence: CASSHQDREGTEAFF. CDR3 nucleotide sequence: TGCGCCAGCAGCCACCAGGACAGGGAGGGGACTGAAGCTTTCTTT.

This chain uses TRBV9 with TRBJ2-3, with 9 bases identical to TRBD2. Germline loops: CDR1 SGDLS, CDR2 YYNGEE. With V trimmed by 0 bases and J by 3 bases, 2 bases remained unmatched. The CDR3 length is 15 residues. In DNA form, the CDR3 reads TGTGCCAGCAGCGTAGCGGGACTAGCAACAGATACGCAGTATTTT. Protein product: CASSVAGLATDTQYF.

The chain carries TRBV4-2 and TRBJ2-7; D is possibly TRBD2 (5 bases). Germline values: CDR1 LGHNA, CDR2 YNFKEQ. Trimming removed 3 bases from V and 2 bases from J, with 8 bases in between. The CDR3 consists of 13 residues. The CDR3 DNA follows: TGTGCCAGCAGCCAGGACTTCCCCTACGAGCAGTACTTC. Encoded protein: CASSQDFPYEQYF.

The CDR3 DNA is TGCAGCGTTCGGGACAGGGGAAGTGGTCAGCCCCAGCATTTT. It specifies CSVRDRGSGQPQHF. The J gene is TRBJ1-5, the V gene TRBV29-1; 10 bases map to TRBD1. V lost 5 bases, J lost 6 bases, and 7 bases stayed unmatched. The V gene's germline CDR1 is SQVTM and CDR2 ANQGSEA. The CDR3 covers 14 residues.

V usage is TRBV7-6 and J usage is TRBJ2-3, with D perhaps matching TRBD2 (6 bases). With 2 bases removed from V and 5 bases from J, the gap between germline ends came to 11 bases. Looked up from germline, CDR1 is SGHVS and CDR2 is FNYEAQ. This CDR3 has 14 amino acids. CDR3 DNA sequence: TGTGCCAGCAGCTTACGGGGGACGGGAGATACGCAGTATTTT. Translating gives CASSLRGTGDTQYF. The whole variable domain, remainder taken from reference TRBV7-6 and TRBJ2-3, is GAGVSQSPRYKVTKRGQDVALRCDPISGHVSLYWYRQALGQGPEFLTYFNYEAQQDKSGLPNDRFSAERPEGSISTLTIQRTEQRDSAMYRCASSLRGTGDTQYFGPGTRLTVL.

Comment on this clone: Sequence at one end of the junction differs from germline and may be a read error. This rearrangement joins TRBV30 to TRBJ1-1; 8 bases fit TRBD1. CDR3 length equals 15 residues. Germline values: CDR1 GTSNPN, CDR2 SVGIG (reference sequence). CDR3 in amino acids: CAGRDRTGPNTEDFF. The CDR3 DNA reads TGTGCCGGGAGAGATCGGACAGGGCCAAACACTGAAGATTTCTTT.

The genes are TRBV7-8 and TRBJ1-1; D remains ambiguous. The germline V and J ends were trimmed by 5 bases and 3 bases, with 19 bases remaining between them. The CDR3 covers 16 residues. Germline V CDR1 and CDR2: SGHVS, FQNEAQ. The CDR3 sequence: CASSARRRGTDTEAFF. CDR3 coding DNA: TGTGCCAGCAGCGCTAGGAGGCGGGGTACGGACACTGAAGCTTTCTTT.

The chain links TRBV6-5 to TRBJ2-3; no reliable D call. Germline V gene sequence: CDR1 MNHEY, CDR2 SVGAGI. The CDR3 spans 14 residues. Trimming shortened V by 3 bases and J by 4 bases, and 11 bases separated the two germline ends. The CDR3 is CASSYVLGADTQYF. In DNA form, the CDR3 reads TGTGCCAGCAGTTATGTCCTAGGAGCAGATACGCAGTATTTT.

The V gene is TRBV7-4, the J gene TRBJ2-5; tentatively, D is TRBD2 (6 bases). Deletions cut 4 bases from V and 4 bases from J, with 16 bases between. Germline V gene data show CDR1 as SGHVT and CDR2 as SQSDAQ. The CDR3 consists of 15 residues. The CDR3: CASSSDGLEGETQYF. The CDR3 DNA sequence: TGTGCCAGCAGCTCAGACGGCCTGGAGGGAGAGACCCAGTACTTC.

The chain links TRBV11-2 to TRBJ2-7, with TRBD1 matching 10 bases. V lost 3 bases, J lost 7 bases, and 6 bases stayed unmatched. The germline V gene encodes CDR1 SGHAT and CDR2 FQNNGV. CDR3 size: 14 residues. DNA of the CDR3: TGTGCCAGCAGCTTCGGACAGGGGGTGACGGAGCAGTACTTC. Encoded protein: CASSFGQGVTEQYF.

This chain's CDR3 is CASSAGLAEYEQYF. DNA for the CDR3: TGTGCCAGCAGCGCCGGACTAGCGGAGTACGAGCAGTACTTC. This rearrangement joins TRBV7-2 to TRBJ2-7; 10 nucleotides align to TRBD2. The CDR3 runs 14 residues. The junction had 5 bases not matched to a gene; V was cut back by 5 bases and J by 4 bases. Germline V gene data show CDR1 as SGHTA and CDR2 as FQGNSA.

The chain couples TRBV2 to TRBJ1-2; a possible D gene is TRBD1 (6 bases). The CDR3 runs 13 residues. Germline V gene data show CDR1 as SNHLY and CDR2 as FYNNEI. V dropped 2 bases and J dropped 8 bases, with 12 bases sitting between them. The CDR3 spells CASSERGSGGYTF. The CDR3 nucleotides are TGTGCCAGCAGTGAAAGGGGGTCCGGCGGCTACACCTTC.

This rearrangement joins TRBV7-8 to TRBJ2-1; D is unresolved. The germline V gene has CDR1 SGHVS and CDR2 FQNEAQ. The CDR3 contains 14 residues. Trimming removed 3 bases from V and 0 bases from J, with 6 bases in between. CDR3 DNA: TGTGCCAGCAGCTTGCGAGGCTCCTACAATGAGCAGTTCTTC. It encodes CASSLRGSYNEQFF.

The chain has TRBV4-3 and TRBJ2-1; D gene ambiguous. The CDR3 is made up of 13 amino acids. V gave up 0 bases and J gave up 4 bases, with 4 bases separating them. Germline CDR1 is LGHNA and CDR2 is YSLEER. The CDR3 region is CASSQDKYNEQFF. CDR3 DNA sequence: TGCGCCAGCAGCCAAGACAAATACAATGAGCAGTTCTTC.

The chain joins TRBV5-1 to TRBJ2-1, with D maybe TRBD2 (6 bases). CDR3 size: 15 residues. The V and J ends lost 3 bases and 5 bases respectively, with 15 bases between them. The V gene's germline CDR1 is SGHRS and CDR2 YFSETQ. The DNA for the CDR3 is TGCGCCAGCAGCTCCAAGGGACTTTACGACAATGAGCAGTTCTTC. Translating gives CASSSKGLYDNEQFF. The full variable domain, its missing parts supplied by reference TRBV5-1 and TRBJ2-1, is KAGVTQTPRYLIKTRGQQVTLSCSPISGHRSVSWYQQTPGQGLQFLFEYFSETQRNKGNFPGRFSGRQFSNSRSEMNVSTLELGDSALYLCASSSKGLYDNEQFFGPGTRLTVL.

The rearrangement joins TRBV5-1 to TRBJ2-3; tentative D call: TRBD2 (6 bases). From germline, CDR1 is SGHRS and CDR2 YFSETQ. There are 16 residues in the CDR3. V was clipped by 5 bases and J by 4 bases, with 20 bases between them. CDR3 nucleotide sequence: TGCGCCAGCAGACTTAACGCGGCAGGGAGGCCAGATACGCAGTATTTT. It translates to CASRLNAAGRPDTQYF.

J is TRBJ2-3 and V is TRBV19; unclear D gene. V lost 4 bases, J lost 2 bases, and 7 bases lay in between. The CDR3 is 13 residues long. CDR1 LNHDA and CDR2 SQIVND come from the germline V gene (reference sequence). The CDR3 DNA reads TGTGCCAGTAGTAGTTTCCTCACAGATACGCAGTATTTT. The encoded protein is CASSSFLTDTQYF.

The rearrangement joins TRBV5-5 to TRBJ2-2; 9 bases fit TRBD2. V dropped 5 bases and J dropped 3; count of bases not matched to a gene: 2. Germline CDR1 SGHKS, CDR2 YYEKEE (reference sequence). The CDR3 consists of 14 residues. DNA of the CDR3: TGTGCCAGCAGGGCGGGGGGGTACACCGGGGAGCTGTTTTTT. Translating it yields CASRAGGYTGELFF.

The rearrangement joins TRBV4-2 to TRBJ2-3; weak D call: TRBD2 (6 bases). Looked up from germline, CDR1 is LGHNA and CDR2 is YNFKEQ. This CDR3 has 16 residues. Trimming took off 6 bases at V and 3 bases at J, with 19 bases between the two ends. The CDR3, as DNA: TGTGCCAGCAGTCCAAGCAGCGGAAGCGGGACAGATACGCAGTATTTT. Translating it yields CASSPSSGSGTDTQYF.

The chain joins TRBV5-6 to TRBJ1-6, with unresolved D. Between the trimmed V and J ends, which lost 1 base and 6 bases, there was a span of 8 bases. Germline CDR1 is SGHDT and CDR2 is YYEEEE. CDR3 length equals 14 residues. In DNA, the CDR3 is TGTGCCAGCAGCTTGAGCTACCTTAATTCACCCCTCCACTTT. This gives the protein CASSLSYLNSPLHF.

The CDR3 DNA follows: TGTGCCAGCAGCTCCCACATGAACACTGAAGCTTTCTTT. It is translated as CASSSHMNTEAFF. The J gene is TRBJ1-1, the V gene TRBV7-3; no firm D call. CDR1 SGHTA and CDR2 FQGTGA come from the germline V gene. This CDR3 is 13 amino acids long. With 4 bases removed from V and 0 bases from J, the gap between germline ends came to 6 bases.

The chain uses TRBV5-5 and TRBJ2-5, with 11 bases aligning to TRBD1. The CDR3 sequence is 17 residues long. The germline CDR1 and CDR2 sequences are SGHKS and YYEKEE (reference sequence). J was trimmed by 4 bases and V by 1 base; bases with no gene match: 9. This CDR3 reads CASSLSGQGVVRETQYF. CDR3 DNA: TGTGCCAGCAGCTTGTCGGGACAGGGGGTTGTGCGAGAGACCCAGTACTTC. Complete variable domain (other parts from reference TRBV5-5 and TRBJ2-5): DAGVTQSPTHLIKTRGQQVTLRCSPISGHKSVSWYQQVLGQGPQFIFQYYEKEERGRGNFPDRFSARQFPNYSSELNVNALLLGDSALYLCASSLSGQGVVRETQYFGPGTRLLVL.

The genes are TRBV6-5 and TRBJ1-1; TRBD1 matches at 7 bases. The trim removed 2 bases at V and 3 bases at J, leaving 9 bases unmatched. The CDR3 covers 16 residues. Germline CDR1 MNHEY, CDR2 SVGAGI. The CDR3 is CASSYLLGQGDTEAFF. The CDR3 nucleotides are TGTGCCAGCAGTTACCTCTTGGGTCAGGGGGACACTGAAGCTTTCTTT.

The chain couples TRBV5-5 to TRBJ2-7, with 10 positions matching TRBD1. This CDR3 is built from 15 residues. The J segment lost 3 bases and the V segment lost 3 bases, leaving 6 bases of the junction unmatched. Germline V gene sequence: CDR1 SGHKS, CDR2 YYEKEE (reference sequence). The CDR3 is CASSSPGQGIYEQYF. The DNA of the CDR3 is TGTGCCAGCAGCTCCCCGGGACAGGGGATCTACGAGCAGTACTTC.

The genes are TRBV7-3 and TRBJ2-3; possible D gene TRBD1, 6 bases. Deletions cut 11 bases from V and 8 bases from J, with 32 bases between. This CDR3 contains 17 residues. Germline CDR1 SGHTA, CDR2 FQGTGA. The chain's CDR3 is CAGPQAPDRSTSGTQYF. CDR3 DNA: TGTGCCGGTCCCCAGGCCCCGGACAGAAGCACATCAGGTACGCAGTATTTT.

The chain employs TRBV6-5 and TRBJ2-7, with TRBD2 matching 10 bases. The CDR3 runs 16 residues. The germline CDR1 and CDR2 sequences are MNHEY and SVGAGI. With V trimmed by 2 bases and J by 2 bases, 6 bases remained unmatched. The CDR3 region is CASSYIRTSGAYEQYF. CDR3 sequence (DNA): TGTGCCAGCAGTTACATTCGGACTAGCGGCGCCTACGAGCAGTACTTC.

CDR3 loop: CASRRQDVSPLHF. In nucleotides, the CDR3 is TGTGCCAGTAGGAGACAGGACGTTTCACCCCTCCACTTT. The chain is built from TRBV19 and TRBJ1-6, with D tentatively TRBD1 (6 bases). V lost 6 bases to trimming and J lost 9 bases, with 12 bases between them. CDR3 length: 13 amino acids. Per the germline V gene, CDR1 is LNHDA and CDR2 is SQIVND (reference sequence). The full variable domain, completed using reference TRBV19 and TRBJ1-6, is DGGITQSPKYLFRKEGQNVTLSCEQNLNHDAMYWYRQDPGQGLRLIYYSQIVNDFQKGDIAEGYSVSREKKESFPLTVTSAQKNPTAFYLCASRRQDVSPLHFGNGTRLTVT.

The genes are TRBV19 and TRBJ2-3; 12 nucleotides line up with TRBD2. The trim removed 5 bases at V and 1 base at J, leaving 4 bases unmatched. The CDR3 contains 16 residues. Germline CDR1 is LNHDA and CDR2 is SQIVND (reference sequence). The chain's CDR3 is CASSAWTSGGTDTQYF. The CDR3 nucleotides are TGTGCCAGTAGTGCCTGGACTAGCGGGGGCACAGATACGCAGTATTTT.